One and the same sample provided the 25 T cell receptor beta chains below, sequenced in a study of shared clonotypes between healthy human individuals. Data came from immunoSEQ multiplex PCR; TCRdb stores just in-frame clones and leaves some out. Altogether 2 million to 3 million clones are present, roughly 93% being singletons, with the ten largest covering around 0.37%. Sequencing used naive CD4+ T cells from PBMCs. Sample subset: CD45RA+ positively selected. All receptors derive from a man between 18 and 35 years old in good health. Some clones in this sample may be carry-over from other donors' samples.

The chain is built from TRBV7-9 and TRBJ1-5, with D possibly being TRBD1 (6 bases). The CDR3 sequence is 13 residues long. V lost 5 bases, J lost 7 bases, and 12 bases lay in between. The germline V gene encodes CDR1 SEHNR and CDR2 FQNEAQ (reference sequence). The CDR3: CASSHRAEQPQHF. The CDR3 region has the DNA TGTGCCAGCAGCCACAGGGCAGAGCAGCCCCAGCATTTT.

The chain has TRBV18 and TRBJ1-5; D gene ambiguous. V lost 6 bases and J lost 5, with 11 bases in between. This CDR3 region has 13 residues. Germline CDR1 KGHSH, CDR2 LQKENI. The CDR3 DNA reads as TGTGCCAGCTCGCTATCCGGGGATCAGCCCCAGCATTTT. This encodes CASSLSGDQPQHF.

J is TRBJ1-4 and V is TRBV6-1; 7 nucleotides line up with TRBD1. V was pared by 5 bases and J by 0 bases, with 3 bases of the junction left unmatched. Germline V gene sequence: CDR1 MNHNS, CDR2 SASEGT. There are 15 residues in the CDR3. The CDR3 spells CASSKGQATNEKLFF. CDR3 DNA: TGTGCCAGCAGTAAAGGACAGGCAACTAATGAAAAACTGTTTTTT.

This CDR3 is CSVLESGLGEQFF. CDR3 coding DNA: TGCAGCGTTTTAGAATCGGGGCTCGGGGAGCAGTTCTTC. V gene TRBV29-1 combines with J gene TRBJ2-1; D possibly uses TRBD1 or TRBD2 (5 bases each). The CDR3 contains 13 residues. CDR1 is SQVTM and CDR2 is ANQGSEA in the germline V gene. V dropped 5 bases and J dropped 10 bases, with 18 bases sitting between them.

The CDR3 here is CASSFYTSGLGNPGELFF. The DNA for the CDR3 is TGTGCCAGCAGTTTTTATACTAGCGGGTTAGGTAACCCCGGGGAGCTGTTTTTT. The J gene is TRBJ2-2, the V gene TRBV27, with 9 nucleotides matching TRBD2. CDR1 and CDR2 (germline): MNHEY, SMNVEV (reference sequence). This CDR3 region has 18 residues. Trimming took 3 bases from V and 6 from J; bases not matched to a gene: 14.

This clone was counted only a few times. The J gene is TRBJ1-5, the V gene TRBV18; no reliable D call. Trimming pared 10 bases from V and 3 bases from J, leaving 13 bases between. Germline V lookup: CDR1 KGHSH, CDR2 LQKENI. The CDR3 runs 13 residues. CDR3 sequence reads: CATREGNNQPQHF. As DNA, the CDR3 is TGTGCCACTCGTGAGGGAAACAATCAGCCCCAGCATTTT.

This clone showed up just once. The genes are TRBV14 and TRBJ2-3; D call uncertain. The CDR3 length is 13 residues. In germline, CDR1 is SGHDN, CDR2 FVKESK. V shed 5 bases and J shed 1 base, with 7 bases lying between them. The CDR3 coding sequence is TGTGCCAGCAGCAAGGTGGGCACAGATACGCAGTATTTT. Its protein is CASSKVGTDTQYF. Together with reference TRBV14 and TRBJ2-3, the CDR3 gives the full variable domain: EAGVTQFPSHSVIEKGQTVTLRCDPISGHDNLYWYRRVMGKEIKFLLHFVKESKQDESGMPNNRFLAERTGGTYSTLKVQPAELEDSGVYFCASSKVGTDTQYFGPGTRLTVL.

V gene TRBV19 combines with J gene TRBJ2-4; 7 bases match TRBD1. J was trimmed by 9 bases and V by 5 bases; bases with no gene match: 4. This CDR3 comprises 12 residues. CDR1 is LNHDA and CDR2 is SQIVND in the germline V gene (reference sequence). CDR3 in amino acids: CASSLQGSIQYF. The CDR3 DNA follows: TGTGCCAGTAGTCTACAGGGGAGCATTCAGTACTTC.

This rearrangement joins TRBV27 to TRBJ2-7; the D gene is possibly TRBD1 (6 bases). CDR3 size: 16 residues. V was clipped by 5 bases and J by 0 bases, with 17 bases between them. CDR1 is MNHEY and CDR2 is SMNVEV in the germline V gene (reference sequence). The CDR3 DNA follows: TGTGCCAGCAGTATCCAAGCCAGGGGCAGCTCCTACGAGCAGTACTTC. Its protein product is CASSIQARGSSYEQYF.

The chain combines TRBV11-3 with TRBJ2-7; D gene uncertain. This CDR3 region has 15 residues. Per germline, CDR1 SGHNT and CDR2 YENEEA. Trimming removed 2 bases at V and 3 bases at J, with 14 bases between. This chain's CDR3 is CASSLMSGVSYEQYF. CDR3 DNA: TGTGCCAGCAGCTTAATGTCTGGAGTTAGCTACGAGCAGTACTTC. The entire variable domain, with the rest obtained from reference TRBV11-3 and TRBJ2-7, is as follows: EAGVVQSPRYKIIEKKQPVAFWCNPISGHNTLYWYLQNLGQGPELLIRYENEEAVDDSQLPKDRFSAERLKGVDSTLKIQPAELGDSAVYLCASSLMSGVSYEQYFGPGTRLTVT.

The chain links TRBV5-1 to TRBJ1-5; the D is unclear. The V end lost 5 bases, the J end lost 6 bases, and 21 bases lay between the germline ends. CDR1 is SGHRS and CDR2 is YFSETQ in the germline V gene. The CDR3 is 16 residues long. Here the CDR3 DNA reads TGCGCCAGCAGGACTTCCGGGCCAACTGAGCCTCAGCCCCAGCATTTT. As protein: CASRTSGPTEPQPQHF.

J is TRBJ2-5 and V is TRBV7-6, with TRBD2 identical over 10 bases. The CDR3 length is 14 residues. V gave up 5 bases and J gave up 5 bases; unmatched junction bases: 5. Germline CDR1 and CDR2: SGHVS and FNYEAQ. The CDR3 loop is CASSQREGGETQYF. The CDR3 DNA sequence: TGTGCCAGCAGCCAGCGGGAGGGAGGCGAGACCCAGTACTTC.

V usage is TRBV5-1 and J usage is TRBJ2-2, with 8 nucleotides matching TRBD2. The CDR3 has 19 residues. The junction had 10 bases not matched to a gene; V was cut back by 0 bases and J by 0 bases. Germline CDR1 SGHRS, CDR2 YFSETQ. CDR3 sequence reads: CASSLAVLAGIANTGELFF. CDR3 nucleotide sequence: TGCGCCAGCAGCTTGGCCGTGCTAGCGGGTATCGCGAACACCGGGGAGCTGTTTTTT.

The rearrangement joins TRBV5-1 to TRBJ2-7; possibly TRBD2 for D (5 bases). The V gene's germline CDR1 is SGHRS and CDR2 YFSETQ. The ends were cut back, 3 bases at V and 2 bases at J, with 12 bases in the middle. The CDR3 totals 14 residues. The CDR3 DNA sequence: TGCGCCAGCAGCTATGAGGGTTCTCCCTACGAGCAGTACTTC. Protein product: CASSYEGSPYEQYF. Complete variable domain (other parts from reference TRBV5-1 and TRBJ2-7): KAGVTQTPRYLIKTRGQQVTLSCSPISGHRSVSWYQQTPGQGLQFLFEYFSETQRNKGNFPGRFSGRQFSNSRSEMNVSTLELGDSALYLCASSYEGSPYEQYFGPGTRLTVT.

The genes are TRBV11-2 and TRBJ1-2; D remains ambiguous. Trimming stripped 5 bases from V and 8 bases from J, with 12 bases between. From germline, CDR1 is SGHAT and CDR2 FQNNGV. This CDR3 region has 12 residues. The CDR3, as DNA: TGTGCCAGCAGCAGACCCCCCGGGGGCTACACCTTC. Translating it yields CASSRPPGGYTF.

This rearrangement joins TRBV28 to TRBJ1-4; D call uncertain. V shed 4 bases and J shed 11 bases, with 11 bases lying between them. Germline V gene data show CDR1 as MDHEN and CDR2 as SYDVKM. The CDR3 covers 12 residues. The CDR3 nucleotides read TGTGCCAGCAGTTACGACCCCGAGAAACTGTTTTTT. Its translation is CASSYDPEKLFF. The variable domain in full, completed from reference TRBV28 and TRBJ1-4, reads DVKVTQSSRYLVKRTGEKVFLECVQDMDHENMFWYRQDPGLGLRLIYFSYDVKMKEKGDIPEGYSVSREKKERFSLILESASTNQTSMYLCASSYDPEKLFFGSGTQLSVL.

The chain employs TRBV7-9 and TRBJ1-1; D is ambiguous. The CDR3 length is 14 residues. V dropped 5 bases and J dropped 4 bases, with 14 bases sitting between them. Germline V CDR1 and CDR2: SEHNR, FQNEAQ (reference sequence). CDR3 DNA: TGTGCCAGCAGCCCCGACGGTGATTCCACTGAAGCTTTCTTT. Translating gives CASSPDGDSTEAFF.

V and J are TRBV15 and TRBJ2-3, with D unresolved. Germline loops: CDR1 LNHNV, CDR2 YYDKDF (reference sequence). The CDR3 sequence is 13 residues long. V lost 1 base and J 6 bases, leaving 8 bases between the germline ends. CDR3 nucleotide sequence: TGTGCCACCAGCAGAGTCGGCATCGATACGCAGTATTTT. Its protein is CATSRVGIDTQYF.

This rearrangement joins TRBV18 to TRBJ1-5; no definite D call. The V gene's germline CDR1 is KGHSH and CDR2 LQKENI. The V gene lost 5 bases and the J gene lost 3 bases, with 14 bases spanning the gap. CDR3 size: 15 residues. CDR3 protein: CASSTAGSFNQPQHF. In DNA form, the CDR3 reads TGTGCCAGCTCAACTGCTGGGTCTTTCAATCAGCCCCAGCATTTT. Drawing the rest from reference TRBV18 and TRBJ1-5, the complete variable domain is NAGVMQNPRHLVRRRGQEARLRCSPMKGHSHVYWYRQLPEEGLKFMVYLQKENIIDESGMPKERFSAEFPKEGPSILRIQQVVRGDSAAYFCASSTAGSFNQPQHFGDGTRLSIL.

The chain couples TRBV5-3 to TRBJ2-5; 11 bases align to TRBD1. TRBV5-3 has ORF status, its function being uncertain. The CDR3 sequence is 11 residues long. V lost 4 bases to trimming and J lost 14 bases; unmatched junction nucleotides: 4. The CDR3 loop reads CARSVGQGDYF. The CDR3 DNA reads TGTGCCAGAAGCGTGGGACAGGGGGATTACTTC.

V usage is TRBV6-5 and J usage is TRBJ1-2; no definite D call. The V gene's germline CDR1 is MNHEY and CDR2 SVGAGI. Trimming removed 0 bases from V and 6 bases from J, with 17 bases in between. The CDR3 totals 16 residues. The DNA of the CDR3 is TGTGCCAGCAGTTACTCACTTTCTACGCGGACGAATGGCTACACCTTC. Translation: CASSYSLSTRTNGYTF.

This clone has only a few counts. The gene calls are TRBV9 and TRBJ1-1; no reliable D call. Deletions cut 4 bases from V and 1 base from J, with 11 bases between. This CDR3 region has 14 residues. Germline V gene lookup returns CDR1 SGDLS and CDR2 YYNGEE. The CDR3 spells CASSTDSGNTEAFF. Written as DNA, the CDR3 is TGTGCCAGCAGCACCGATTCAGGGAACACTGAAGCTTTCTTT. Full variable domain (outside the CDR3, taken from reference TRBV9 and TRBJ1-1): DSGVTQTPKHLITATGQRVTLRCSPRSGDLSVYWYQQSLDQGLQFLIQYYNGEERAKGNILERFSAQQFPDLHSELNLSSLELGDSALYFCASSTDSGNTEAFFGQGTRLTVV.

This rearrangement joins TRBV4-1 to TRBJ2-7; D is perhaps TRBD1 or TRBD2 (6 bases each). This CDR3 contains 15 residues. The V and J ends lost 5 bases and 9 bases respectively, with 23 bases between them. Germline-derived CDR1 and CDR2 are MGHRA and YSYEKL. The CDR3 sequence is CASSLMASDRSSQYF. The CDR3 DNA follows: TGCGCCAGCAGCTTGATGGCTAGCGACAGGTCTTCGCAGTACTTC.

The chain uses TRBV7-6 and TRBJ2-3; 14 bases agree with TRBD2. The V gene end was trimmed by 5 bases and the J gene end by 3 bases; junction bases not matched to a gene: 4. The CDR3 loop spans 16 amino acids. From germline, CDR1 is SGHVS and CDR2 FNYEAQ. Here the CDR3 DNA reads TGTGCCAGCAGCGGGACTAGCGGGAGCGTGACAGATACGCAGTATTTT. It is translated as CASSGTSGSVTDTQYF.

Remarks on this clone: Other DNA sequences from this sample encode an identical CDR3 as well. V usage is TRBV29-1 and J usage is TRBJ2-3; D is undetermined. The CDR3 extends over 12 amino acids. Per the germline V gene, CDR1 is SQVTM and CDR2 is ANQGSEA. The germline V and J ends were trimmed by 1 base and 2 bases, with 4 bases remaining between them. CDR3 loop: CSVEGVTDTQYF. CDR3 bases: TGCAGCGTTGAAGGGGTCACAGATACGCAGTATTTT.